These T cell receptor beta chains were read from a single sample in a study of CD8+ T cells in alopecia areata. Sequencing was performed with immunoSEQ multiplex PCR; in TCRdb, only in-frame clones are kept and a portion is missing. The table includes about 130,000 clones, roughly 61% detected once. The sample here was CD4+ T cells sorted from blood, taken at week 0. The origin of the receptors is a human donor with alopecia areata. CDR3s include the opening cysteine and the closing phenylalanine or tryptophan. Fields, in order: D gene, J gene, clone size, V gene, CDR3 protein, CDR3 DNA. The D gene is left open where the match is weak. Size tells how often a clone was seen (once, few, many) or the class of an expanded clone, and some rows leave it out.

NA	TRBJ2-2	NA	TRBV7-2	CASSSFRRGTGELFF	TGTGCCAGCAGCTCATTCCGCAGGGGAACCGGGGAGCTGTTTTTT
NA	TRBJ2-1	few	TRBV5-1	CASSLGTAGGHNNEQFF	TGCGCCAGCAGCTTGGGAACGGCGGGCGGGCATAACAATGAGCAGTTCTTC
NA	TRBJ1-5	few	TRBV7-2	CASSLVGGNSNQPQHF	TGTGCCAGCAGCTTAGTCGGGGGAAATAGCAATCAGCCCCAGCATTTT
TRBD1	TRBJ2-7	NA	TRBV6-5	CASSYSDRGLYEQYF	TGTGCCAGCAGTTACTCCGACAGGGGGTTGTACGAGCAGTACTTC
NA	TRBJ2-7	NA	TRBV5-1	CASSLTTGFASYEQYF	TGCGCCAGCAGCTTAACCACAGGGTTCGCCTCCTACGAGCAGTACTTC
NA	TRBJ1-5	once	TRBV6-6	CASSYSSGSNQPQHF	TGTGCCAGCAGTTACTCATCGGGGAGCAATCAGCCCCAGCATTTT
TRBD2	TRBJ2-3	NA	TRBV6-4	CASSEGGARTDTQYF	TGTGCCAGCAGTGAGGGAGGGGCTCGAACAGATACGCAGTATTTT
NA	TRBJ2-4	NA	TRBV6-6	CASSYSTDIQYF	TGTGCCAGCAGTTACAGTACGGACATTCAGTACTTC
TRBD1	TRBJ1-2	NA	TRBV5-6	CASSTRQGDGYTF	TGTGCCAGCAGCACCCGACAGGGAGATGGCTACACCTTC
TRBD2	TRBJ2-3	once	TRBV4-1	CASSRTSGGAEDTQYF	TGCGCCAGCAGCCGGACTAGCGGGGGGGCCGAAGATACGCAGTATTTT
TRBD1	TRBJ1-4	NA	TRBV7-9	CASQGAANEKLFF	TGTGCCAGCCAGGGGGCGGCTAATGAAAAACTGTTTTTT
NA	TRBJ2-7	NA	TRBV5-5	CASSFSQGAEQYF	TGTGCCAGCAGCTTCTCACAGGGAGCGGAGCAGTACTTC
NA	TRBJ1-5	few	TRBV11-2	CASSAGMSNQPQHF	TGTGCCAGCAGCGCCGGGATGAGCAATCAGCCCCAGCATTTT
NA	TRBJ2-4	NA	TRBV15	CATSRDRGRVAKNIQYF	TGTGCCACCAGCAGAGATAGGGGCCGGGTAGCCAAAAACATTCAGTACTTC
NA	TRBJ2-3	once	TRBV14	CASSPPGADTQYF	TGTGCCAGCAGCCCGCCCGGAGCAGATACGCAGTATTTT
TRBD1	TRBJ1-6	once	TRBV5-6	CASSPDRGYTSPLHF	TGTGCCAGCAGCCCTGACAGGGGGTATACTTCACCCCTCCACTTT
TRBD1	TRBJ1-2	few	TRBV10-3	CAITEERGHGYTF	TGTGCCATCACCGAGGAAAGGGGGCACGGCTACACCTTC
NA	TRBJ1-2	NA	TRBV4-2	CASSQGQAGYGYTF	TGTGCCAGCAGCCAAGGACAGGCCGGTTATGGCTACACCTTC
NA	TRBJ2-1	NA	TRBV5-1	CASSPGGFDNEQFF	TGCGCCAGCAGCCCAGGGGGGTTCGACAATGAGCAGTTCTTC
TRBD2	TRBJ2-1	NA	TRBV10-3	CAISESGLADPFEQFF	TGTGCCATCAGTGAGTCCGGACTAGCGGACCCCTTTGAGCAGTTCTTC
NA	TRBJ1-2	NA	TRBV30	CAWSVRQGYGYTF	TGTGCCTGGAGTGTACGCCAGGGGTATGGCTACACCTTC
TRBD2	TRBJ2-1	few	TRBV2	CASSVVAGNEQFF	TGTGCCAGCAGTGTTGTAGCGGGCAATGAGCAGTTCTTC
NA	TRBJ1-2	NA	TRBV30	CAWSEFALYNYGYTF	TGTGCCTGGAGTGAATTCGCGTTATATAACTATGGCTACACCTTC
TRBD1	TRBJ1-6	NA	TRBV9	CASSPPGTGNSPLHF	TGTGCCAGCAGTCCCCCCGGGACAGGGAATTCACCCCTCCACTTT
NA	TRBJ2-3	few	TRBV14	CASSQMTGSTQYF	TGTGCCAGCAGCCAAATGACAGGCAGTACGCAGTATTTT
TRBD2	TRBJ2-2	few	TRBV7-2	CASSSGLAGGPGGELFF	TGTGCCAGCAGCTCCGGACTAGCGGGGGGTCCGGGCGGGGAGCTGTTTTTT
NA	TRBJ2-7	NA	TRBV6-5	CASRRGTKATYEQYF	TGTGCCAGCAGACGAGGAACAAAGGCCACCTACGAGCAGTACTTC
TRBD1	TRBJ2-2	NA	TRBV5-4	CASSNTGGRLTGELFF	TGTGCCAGCAGCAATACAGGGGGCAGGCTAACCGGGGAGCTGTTTTTT
NA	TRBJ2-5	NA	TRBV30	CAWSVLLARTGTQYF	TGTGCCTGGAGCGTGTTGCTAGCGCGAACGGGGACCCAGTACTTC
NA	TRBJ1-2	NA	TRBV27	CASSSGYGYTF	TGTGCCAGCAGTTCCGGGTATGGCTACACCTTC
NA	TRBJ2-5	NA	TRBV7-2	CASSLSIKERTQYF	TGTGCCAGCAGCTTATCTATCAAGGAGAGGACCCAGTACTTC
TRBD1	TRBJ1-2	NA	TRBV4-2	CASSQDVARGRDGYTF	TGTGCCAGCAGCCAAGATGTTGCCAGGGGGCGAGATGGCTACACCTTC
NA	TRBJ2-2	few	TRBV28	CASNTPGELFF	TGTGCCAGCAATACCCCCGGGGAGCTGTTTTTT
NA	TRBJ1-5	once	TRBV18	CASSPQLRDQPQHF	TGTGCCAGCTCACCACAGTTGAGGGATCAGCCCCAGCATTTT
NA	TRBJ1-2	NA	TRBV5-6	CASSRTENGYTF	TGTGCCAGCAGCCGGACAGAAAATGGCTACACCTTC
NA	TRBJ1-1	NA	TRBV6-5	CASSRAGVENTEAFF	TGTGCCAGCAGTCGCGCGGGAGTAGAAAACACTGAAGCTTTCTTT
TRBD2	TRBJ2-7	NA	TRBV2	CASSVQLSRLAGLLGQYF	TGTGCCAGCAGTGTTCAACTTTCTCGACTAGCGGGATTGCTTGGGCAGTACTTC
NA	TRBJ1-6	NA	TRBV7-2	CASSLDINTYNSPLHF	TGTGCCAGCTCGTTAGACATAAACACTTATAATTCACCCCTCCACTTT
NA	TRBJ2-5	NA	TRBV5-1	CASSLAPDYPGETQYF	TGCGCCAGCAGCTTGGCCCCGGACTACCCAGGAGAGACCCAGTACTTC
NA	TRBJ2-5	NA	TRBV11-1	CASSLVRARGTQYF	TGTGCCAGCAGCTTAGTAAGGGCCAGGGGGACCCAGTACTTC
NA	TRBJ2-1	NA	TRBV5-6	CASSSRGRSYNEQFF	TGTGCCAGCAGCTCCCGGGGACGCTCCTACAATGAGCAGTTCTTC
TRBD2	TRBJ2-1	NA	TRBV10-3	CAIRVAGGVSSYNEQFF	TGTGCCATCAGGGTAGCGGGGGGGGTTAGCTCCTACAATGAGCAGTTCTTC
NA	TRBJ1-4	NA	TRBV5-1	CASRSDSYSEKLFF	TGCGCCAGCAGATCGGACAGTTATAGTGAAAAACTGTTTTTT
NA	TRBJ2-3	NA	TRBV13	CASSLNWGDTQYF	TGTGCCAGCAGCTTAAATTGGGGAGATACGCAGTATTTT
NA	TRBJ1-5	few	TRBV4-1	CASSQETGPQHF	TGCGCCAGCAGCCAAGAAACTGGGCCCCAGCATTTT
TRBD1	TRBJ2-6	NA	TRBV14	CASSYYEPGQGAEGANVLTF	TGTGCCAGCAGCTACTACGAACCGGGACAGGGGGCGGAAGGGGCCAACGTCCTGACTTTC
NA	TRBJ2-2	NA	TRBV29-1	CSVVVDRNTGELFF	TGCAGCGTTGTGGTAGACCGGAACACCGGGGAGCTGTTTTTT
TRBD1	TRBJ1-4	once	TRBV29-1	CSARDSGTATNEKLFF	TGCAGCGCCCGGGACAGCGGGACTGCAACTAATGAAAAACTGTTTTTT
NA	TRBJ1-1	NA	TRBV9	CASSGGRYTEAFF	TGTGCCAGCAGCGGAGGACGATACACTGAAGCTTTCTTT
TRBD2	TRBJ2-1	NA	TRBV5-1	CASSLLAGGPGNEQFF	TGCGCCAGCAGCTTGCTGGCGGGGGGGCCAGGGAATGAGCAGTTCTTC